This TCR beta chain was profiled in a study of T cells in Graves' hyperthyroidism and ophthalmopathy. Study information: Before treatment of any kind, peripheral blood was taken at initial diagnosis.

It was RNA transcripts that yielded the amplified TCR beta CDR3 regions. First-round RT-PCR of the TCR CDR3 relied on the HTBI primer set. TCRdb ran MiXCR on the multiplex PCR reads and lists one entry per CDR3 protein. The sample has around 580,000 distinct CDR3 sequences, 16% seen once; the top ten hold about 20%. The germline V gene has CDR1 SEHNR and CDR2 FQNEAQ (reference sequence). The CDR3 runs 13 residues. The diagnoses drew upon clinical symptoms, serum thyroxine and TRAb, thyroid ultrasound and orbital computed tomography. As for this clonotype: The junction shows a germline mismatch at one end, possibly a read error.

Sample: blood. The chain is built from TRBV7-9 and TRBJ1-2; TRBD1 agrees at 9 bases. This TCR derives from a young woman with Graves' hyperthyroidism. Written as DNA, the CDR3 is TGTGCCAGCAGCCCGGTACCGGGACAGGGTGAGCCCTTC. Its translation: CASSPVPGQGEPF.